This T cell receptor beta chain was retrieved from a study of vaccination and CD4 T cells after COVID-19. Study-level background: Post-COVID samples had a sampling time that fell a median approximately 93 days after diagnosis (range 35 to 161). The peptides that stimulated the cells were overlapping spike peptides from SARS-CoV-2, HCoV-NL63, HCoV-OC43 and HCoV-229E.

Documented treatment: roughly 10-day PBMC culture with coronavirus spike peptide pools or control peptides (ViraFEST assay). Days 3 and 7 were when half the medium was replaced with fresh IL-2 medium. On this clonotype: Its antigen is not identified.

Sequenced with the Oncomine TCR Beta short-read assay was DNA taken from cultured CD4+ T cells. TCRdb ran MiXCR on the PCR reads and lists one entry per CDR3 protein. This table holds over 8,000 distinct CDR3 sequences, roughly 25% found once. The ends lost 1 base at V and 11 bases at J; junction bases unmatched: 6. The CDR3 spans 13 residues. This sequence originates from a human donor who received a COVID-19 vaccine. The sequences come from CD4+ T cells from blood, cultured in vitro, collected before SARS-CoV-2 vaccination. The genes are TRBV12-3 or TRBV12-4 and TRBJ1-1; 8 bases line up with TRBD1. CDR3 protein: CASSLGTGLHAFF. The CDR3 coding sequence is TGTGCCAGCAGTTTAGGGACAGGGTTGCATGCTTTCTTT.